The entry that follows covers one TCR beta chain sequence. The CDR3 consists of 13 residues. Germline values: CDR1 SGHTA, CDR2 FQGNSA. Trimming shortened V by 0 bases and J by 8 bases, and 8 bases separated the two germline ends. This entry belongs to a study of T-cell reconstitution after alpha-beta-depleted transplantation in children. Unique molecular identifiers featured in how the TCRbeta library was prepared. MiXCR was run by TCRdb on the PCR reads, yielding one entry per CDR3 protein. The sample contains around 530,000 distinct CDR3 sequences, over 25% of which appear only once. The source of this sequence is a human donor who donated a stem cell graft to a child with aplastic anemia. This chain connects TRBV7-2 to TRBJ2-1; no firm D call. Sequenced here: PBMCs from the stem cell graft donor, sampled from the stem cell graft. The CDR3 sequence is CASSLAYGHEQFF. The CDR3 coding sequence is TGTGCCAGCAGCTTAGCGTACGGCCATGAGCAGTTCTTC.